Reported below is one TCR beta chain. The CDR3 totals 16 residues. Per germline, CDR1 KGHDR and CDR2 SFDVKD. J was trimmed by 6 bases and V by 4 bases; bases with no gene match: 3. These data belong to a study of blood T cell repertoires in COVID-19. Study at large: Sites across the United States, Italy and Spain contributed samples from acute and convalescent COVID-19. From T cells, B-cell-depleted T cells, or PBMCs came the material, which was cDNA or gDNA.

Sequenced by immunoSEQ multiplex PCR; TCRdb stores in-frame clones only, minus some. The sample has 130,000 to 150,000 clones, about nine tenths seen once. The origin of this receptor is a man over 45 with active or convalescent COVID-19. The sequenced sample was peripheral blood. This chain links TRBV24-1 with TRBJ2-3, with TRBD2 matching 16 bases. The CDR3 protein is CATSDPGLAGGDTQYF. CDR3 sequence (DNA): TGTGCCACCAGTGACCCGGGACTAGCGGGAGGGGATACGCAGTATTTT.